This TCR beta chain stems from a study of blood T cells in healthy people across ages. Study-level points and caveats: Observed TCR beta diversity per million T cells went down as age went up. This fall followed a roughly linear course with age. Naive and antigen-experienced cells were not separated, limiting conclusive comparison.

The use of a sample-barcoded 5' primer and a J-beta primer mix characterized a second PCR of roughly 7 to 11 cycles. MiXCR was run by TCRdb on the 5' RACE reads, yielding one entry per CDR3 protein. The data show around 1,100,000 distinct CDR3 sequences, 35% to 40% seen once. The table lists this clonotype with a few counts. The antigen remains undetermined. It was around 9 milliliters of peripheral blood that were drawn from each donor. Germline V gene lookup returns CDR1 MDHEN and CDR2 SYDVKM. V dropped 6 bases and J dropped 7 bases, with 12 bases sitting between them. This CDR3 region has 12 residues.

The TCR comes from a man aged 18 to 29 in good health. Sample: blood. This chain uses TRBV28 with TRBJ1-2, with D unclear. CDR3 sequence reads: CASSPPGGGYTF. CDR3 bases: TGTGCCAGCAGCCCACCAGGTGGTGGCTACACCTTC.